This T cell receptor (beta chain) came from a study of blood T cell repertoires in COVID-19 (dated by TCRdb to 2020 to 2022). Study-wide context: Collaborator samples came from the United States, Italy and Spain and covered acute and convalescent phases of COVID-19. The material from the prospective study consisted of cDNA or gDNA derived from T cells, B-cell-depleted T cells, or PBMCs. Deeply sampled blood TCRbeta repertoires from subjects exposed to, actively infected with, or recovered from COVID-19 were included in the dataset. The repertoires were released in a freely available public database intended as a resource for research on the immune response to SARS-CoV-2. The samples were drawn from two sources: the first 160 participants of the ongoing ImmuneRACE study, and 1,254 subjects contributed by 6 global collaborators. Sample metadata almost always included a de-identified subject ID, COVID-19 status, age in years and sex. Where available, HLA class I and class II types were obtained from metadata supplied by the sample provider rather than from assay-based typing.

Worth noting for this clone: The clone's antigen remains unknown. No qualities accompany the bases; no much larger clone lies one base away.

TCRbeta CDR3 regions were amplified from genomic DNA by means of the immunoSEQ Assay, a bias-controlled multiplex PCR. Per the source publication's procedure: Within the assay, amplification of reference gene primers was used to estimate how many nucleated cells each sample contained. Sequence reads were collapsed and filtered to measure the absolute abundance of every unique TCRbeta CDR3 rearrangement. For each sample, productive Simpson clonality was calculated by taking the square root of Simpson's diversity index across productive rearrangements. TCRdb took this table from immuneACCESS and kept in-frame rearrangements with V and J called. Such tables lack part of the clones; where checked against another copy, unresolved V genes explain under half of the gap, and the rest is unexplained. That table supplies the V and J calls and clone size; D and trimming were determined from the DNA. The sample has 250,000 or so clones on record, 70% to 85% of them singletons. The ten largest clones represent under 2.5% of the sample.

V trim: 1 base; J trim: 1 base; unmatched bases: 7. The CDR3 sequence holds 18 residues, the cysteine and phenylalanine included. Left in the record is the CDR3 DNA by itself, 54 bases read in frame from the first base. CDR1 and CDR2 (KGHSH, LQKENI) derive from the germline V gene. Study-level results and caveats: The quantity of clinical and demographic metadata differed by source and by participant and was supplied without curation.

Another Seattle source contributed samples from volunteer blood donors who had recovered from COVID-19. Collaborating institutions collected whole blood in K2EDTA tubes following their own protocols. For TCRbeta analysis, collaborator samples were shipped as frozen whole blood, as isolated PBMCs, or as DNA extracted from either sample type. The rearranged segments are TRBV18 and TRBJ2-6, with TRBD1 matching 7 junction bases. The TCR comes from a man aged 40-55 years who had recovered from COVID-19. The material sequenced was peripheral blood. Here is the DNA: TGTGCCAGCTCACCACGCGGACAGGCGAAATCTGGGGCCAACGTCCTGACTTTC. This sequence encodes CASSPRGQAKSGANVLTF.